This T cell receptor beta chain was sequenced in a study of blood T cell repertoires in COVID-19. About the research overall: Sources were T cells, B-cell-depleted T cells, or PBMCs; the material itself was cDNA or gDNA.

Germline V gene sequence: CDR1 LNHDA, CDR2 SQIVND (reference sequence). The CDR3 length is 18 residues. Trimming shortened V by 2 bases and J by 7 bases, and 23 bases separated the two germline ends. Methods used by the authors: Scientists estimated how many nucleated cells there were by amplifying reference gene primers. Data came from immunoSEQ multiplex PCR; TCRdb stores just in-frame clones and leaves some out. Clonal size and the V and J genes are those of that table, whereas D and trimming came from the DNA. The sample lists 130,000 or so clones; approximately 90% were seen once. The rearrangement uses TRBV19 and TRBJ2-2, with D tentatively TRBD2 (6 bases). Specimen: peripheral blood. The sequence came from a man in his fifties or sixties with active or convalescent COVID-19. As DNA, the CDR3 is TGTGCCAGTAGTATAAAGCCGGCGGGGAGCCCCTGGTTCGGGGAGCTGTTTTTT. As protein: CASSIKPAGSPWFGELFF.